Presented here are 16 T cell receptor beta chains from one specimen sequenced in a study of OX40 agonist ivuxolimab in advanced cancers. This table comes from immunoSEQ multiplex PCR, and its TCRdb copy is limited to in-frame clones, with some not included. The table lists about 83,000 clones, roughly nine tenths of them singletons. The sequencing here drew on CD4+ or CD8+ T cells sorted from blood, taken in a trial of the OX40 agonist ivuxolimab. These receptors came from an adult with an advanced solid tumor such as melanoma, head and neck, liver or kidney cancer.

The V and J genes are TRBV30 and TRBJ1-5; 9 bases fit TRBD1. CDR3 size: 13 residues. V shed 3 bases, J shed 5 bases, and the junction held 2 bases outside the gene matches. CDR1 is GTSNPN, CDR2 SVGIG, per germline (reference sequence). CDR3 sequence reads: CAWSWDRDQPQHF. In nucleotides, the CDR3 is TGTGCCTGGAGCTGGGACAGGGATCAGCCCCAGCATTTT.

V usage is TRBV6-6 and J usage is TRBJ2-1; 12 nucleotides agree with TRBD2. The CDR3 sequence is 15 residues long. The germline V gene encodes CDR1 MNHNY and CDR2 SVGAGI (reference sequence). Trimming took 5 bases from V and 5 from J; bases not matched to a gene: 4. The DNA for the CDR3 is TGTGCCAGCAGTCTAGCGGGGGGGCCCAACAATGAGCAGTTCTTC. It codes for CASSLAGGPNNEQFF.

J is TRBJ1-6 and V is TRBV28; no firm D call. CDR1 is MDHEN and CDR2 is SYDVKM in the germline V gene. Trimming pared 10 bases from V and 0 bases from J, leaving 13 bases between. The CDR3 is 15 residues long. For the CDR3, the DNA is TGTGCCACCCGGCGGGGATTCTCCTATAATTCACCCCTCCACTTT. Protein product: CATRRGFSYNSPLHF.

The V and J genes are TRBV10-3 and TRBJ2-7, with D uncertain. This CDR3 is 14 amino acids long. CDR1 is ENHRY, CDR2 SYGVKD, per germline. V shed 11 bases and J shed 1 base, with 18 bases lying between them. The CDR3 DNA reads TGTGCCGCTAGAGAACGTCTAGGGTCCTACGAGCAGTACTTC. It codes for CAARERLGSYEQYF.

This chain joins TRBV30 and TRBJ1-5; D might be TRBD1 (5 bases). This CDR3 has 12 residues. The ends were cut back, 1 base at V and 6 bases at J, with 7 bases in the middle. CDR1 and CDR2 (germline): GTSNPN, SVGIG (reference sequence). Here the CDR3 reads CAWSGGSQPQHF. The CDR3 nucleotides are TGTGCCTGGAGTGGGGGGAGTCAGCCCCAGCATTTT.

V gene TRBV5-5 combines with J gene TRBJ1-2; the D gene is possibly TRBD1 (5 bases). Germline V CDR1 and CDR2: SGHKS, YYEKEE (reference sequence). The CDR3 runs 15 residues. V gave up 4 bases and J gave up 1 base, with 14 bases separating them. CDR3 DNA sequence: TGTGCCAGCAGCGCTTCCGGGACGCTTAACTATGGCTACACCTTC. Residues: CASSASGTLNYGYTF. Filled out from reference TRBV5-5 and TRBJ1-2, the complete variable domain reads DAGVTQSPTHLIKTRGQQVTLRCSPISGHKSVSWYQQVLGQGPQFIFQYYEKEERGRGNFPDRFSARQFPNYSSELNVNALLLGDSALYLCASSASGTLNYGYTFGSGTRLTVV.

The chain is built from TRBV7-9 and TRBJ2-1; TRBD2 is a possible D gene (6 bases). CDR3 size: 15 residues. The germline gives CDR1 SEHNR, CDR2 FQNEAQ (reference sequence). The germline V and J ends were trimmed by 3 bases and 7 bases, with 16 bases remaining between them. CDR3 protein: CASSLGEIAVNEQFF. The DNA for the CDR3 is TGTGCCAGCAGCTTGGGGGAGATAGCGGTTAATGAGCAGTTCTTC.

The chain uses TRBV6-5 and TRBJ2-7; either TRBD1 or TRBD2 may supply D (5 bases each). The CDR3 length is 15 residues. Germline-derived CDR1 and CDR2 are MNHEY and SVGAGI. The V end lost 6 bases, the J end lost 3 bases, and 18 bases lay between the germline ends. This chain's CDR3 is CASSLSGAVYYEQYF. The CDR3 DNA sequence: TGTGCCAGCAGCCTCTCCGGGGCGGTTTACTACGAGCAGTACTTC.

The chain joins TRBV19 to TRBJ2-7; D uncertain. The V and J ends lost 3 bases and 0 bases respectively, with 9 bases between them. Per germline, CDR1 LNHDA and CDR2 SQIVND (reference sequence). The CDR3 runs 14 residues. CDR3 in DNA: TGTGCCAGTAGTATCCAGGCAGACTCCTACGAGCAGTACTTC. It specifies CASSIQADSYEQYF.

This chain uses TRBV4-3 with TRBJ2-1; 7 nucleotides agree with TRBD2. The CDR3 is made up of 19 amino acids. Germline CDR1 reads LGHNA; CDR2 reads YSLEER. V lost 4 bases, J lost 0 bases, and 15 bases stayed unmatched. CDR3 residues: CASSLAGLLAGDSYNEQFF. The CDR3 DNA is TGCGCCAGCAGCCTGGCGGGGCTTTTGGCGGGGGACTCCTACAATGAGCAGTTCTTC.

The chain combines TRBV9 with TRBJ2-6; 8 positions match TRBD2. CDR3 size: 18 residues. Losses at the gene ends were 0 bases for V and 0 bases for J; bases not matched to a gene: 5. From germline, CDR1 is SGDLS and CDR2 YYNGEE. For the CDR3, the DNA is TGTGCCAGCAGCGTAGCGAGCGGGGGCTTCTCTGGGGCCAACGTCCTGACTTTC. Amino acids: CASSVASGGFSGANVLTF.

The DNA of the CDR3 is TGCAGCCTAGCGGGGACAGGAGGGCACGGCTACACCTTC. It is translated as CSLAGTGGHGYTF. The chain combines TRBV29-1 with TRBJ1-2, with TRBD1 identical over 8 bases. This CDR3 region has 13 residues. Germline lookup yields CDR1 SQVTM and CDR2 ANQGSEA. The V and J ends lost 8 bases and 8 bases, in that order; junction bases with no gene match: 13.

The V and J genes are TRBV30 and TRBJ2-5, with D perhaps assigned TRBD1 or TRBD2 (5 bases each). Trimming shortened V by 2 bases and J by 5 bases, and 18 bases separated the two germline ends. The V gene's germline CDR1 is GTSNPN and CDR2 SVGIG (reference sequence). The CDR3 runs to 15 residues. CDR3 amino acids: CAWSSPPGTGETQYF. CDR3 DNA: TGTGCCTGGAGTTCACCTCCAGGGACGGGGGAGACCCAGTACTTC.

The CDR3 DNA is TGTGCCACCAGCAGCGTGACAGGGTACGATGGCACTGAAGCTTTCTTT. Its protein product is CATSSVTGYDGTEAFF. The chain joins TRBV15 to TRBJ1-1, with 7 bases fitting TRBD1. The CDR3 length is 16 residues. The V segment lost 3 bases and the J segment 4 bases; nucleotides outside the gene matches: 11. Germline V gene lookup returns CDR1 LNHNV and CDR2 YYDKDF (reference sequence).

The gene calls are TRBV5-1 and TRBJ2-1; TRBD2 might be the D (6 bases). The CDR3 spans 13 residues. Germline values: CDR1 SGHRS, CDR2 YFSETQ. V lost 5 bases and J 4 bases, leaving 10 bases between the germline ends. The CDR3 region is CASSWGGYNEQFF. The DNA of the CDR3 is TGCGCCAGCAGTTGGGGAGGATACAATGAGCAGTTCTTC.

This chain links TRBV13 with TRBJ1-1, with D hard to call. The CDR3 length is 11 residues. V was pared by 4 bases and J by 2 bases, with 2 bases between. Germline V gives CDR1 PRHDT, CDR2 FYEKMQ (reference sequence). CDR3 residues: CASSSNTEAFF. The CDR3 region has the DNA TGTGCCAGCAGCTCAAACACTGAAGCTTTCTTT.